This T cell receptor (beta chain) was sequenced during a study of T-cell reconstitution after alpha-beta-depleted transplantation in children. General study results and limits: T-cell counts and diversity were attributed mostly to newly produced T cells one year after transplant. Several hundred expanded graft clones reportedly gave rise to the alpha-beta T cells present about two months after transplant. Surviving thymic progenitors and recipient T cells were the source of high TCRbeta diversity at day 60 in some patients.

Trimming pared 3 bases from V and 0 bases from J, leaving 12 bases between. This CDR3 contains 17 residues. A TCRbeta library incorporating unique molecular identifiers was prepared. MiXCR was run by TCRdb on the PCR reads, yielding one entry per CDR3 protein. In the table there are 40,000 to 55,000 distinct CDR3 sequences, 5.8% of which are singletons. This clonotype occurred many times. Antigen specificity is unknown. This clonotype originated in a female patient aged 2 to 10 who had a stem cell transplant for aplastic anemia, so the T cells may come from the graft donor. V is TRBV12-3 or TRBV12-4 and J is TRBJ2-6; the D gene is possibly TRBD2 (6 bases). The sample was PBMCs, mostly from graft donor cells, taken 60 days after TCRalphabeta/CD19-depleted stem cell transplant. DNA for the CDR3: TGTGCCAGCAGTTTTCACGGGGGATACTCTGGGGCCAACGTCCTGACTTTC. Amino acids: CASSFHGGYSGANVLTF.